This TCR beta chain was observed in a study of vaccination and CD4 T cells after COVID-19. The overall study: Overlapping peptides covering the spike proteins of SARS-CoV-2, HCoV-NL63, HCoV-OC43 and HCoV-229E were added to stimulate cells.

About this clonotype itself: Its antigen is currently unknown.

Germline-derived CDR1 and CDR2 are SGHRS and YFSETQ. The CDR3 length is 13 residues. Trimming removed 0 bases from V and 6 bases from J, with 10 bases in between. Treatment indicated: roughly nine-day PBMC culture with coronavirus spike peptide pools or control peptides (ViraFEST assay). Gathered ahead of the COVID-19 pandemic (2011-2018) were the CD4+ T cells of the unexposed donor. Isolation of CD4+ T cells by negative selection took place after more than 9 days of culture. With the Oncomine TCR Beta short-read assay, DNA from cultured CD4+ T cells was sequenced. Each CDR3 protein is one row after TCRdb ran MiXCR on the PCR reads. In the table there are roughly 4,500 distinct CDR3 sequences, around 30% of which are singletons.

The genes are TRBV5-1 and TRBJ2-7; maybe TRBD1 (6 bases). The source material was CD4+ T cells from blood, cultured in vitro. This TCR was recovered from a human donor in good health. CDR3 bases: TGCGCCAGCAGCTTGGAGACAGGCCTCGAGCAGTACTTC. Translating gives CASSLETGLEQYF.